Presented here are 25 T cell receptor beta chains from one specimen sequenced in a study of shared T cell receptors in the human thymus. TCRdb's table, derived via immunoSEQ multiplex PCR, lists solely in-frame clones and lacks some. Found here are around 340,000 clones, around 93% of them singletons; the top ten hold roughly 0.021%. What was sequenced was thymocytes. These receptors originate from a human donor.

The genes are TRBV27 and TRBJ1-2, with D perhaps matching TRBD1 (6 bases). V shed 2 bases and J shed 0 bases, with 10 bases lying between them. CDR1 MNHEY and CDR2 SMNVEV come from the germline V gene (reference sequence). The CDR3 consists of 15 residues. CDR3 loop: CASSLNRATNYGYTF. For the CDR3, the DNA is TGTGCCAGCAGTTTAAACAGGGCTACTAACTATGGCTACACCTTC.

This rearrangement joins TRBV27 to TRBJ2-1; no clear D. The V gene's germline CDR1 is MNHEY and CDR2 SMNVEV (reference sequence). V was clipped by 5 bases and J by 1 base, with 15 bases between them. The CDR3 is 16 amino acids. In DNA form, the CDR3 reads TGTGCCAGCAGTCCCAACTACGGTCGTTCCTACAATGAGCAGTTCTTC. Its protein product is CASSPNYGRSYNEQFF.

This chain connects TRBV6-1 to TRBJ2-7, with 8 nucleotides matching TRBD1. Germline values: CDR1 MNHNS, CDR2 SASEGT. V lost 6 bases, J lost 5 bases, and 9 bases stayed unmatched. The CDR3 contains 14 residues. Written as DNA, the CDR3 is TGTGCCAGCAGAGGACAGGGTCATACAGACGAGCAGTACTTC. This gives the protein CASRGQGHTDEQYF.

The chain has TRBV15 and TRBJ2-1; D is perhaps TRBD1 (5 bases). The CDR3 runs 13 residues. Germline loops: CDR1 LNHNV, CDR2 YYDKDF (reference sequence). The V gene lost 4 bases and the J gene lost 14 bases, with 18 bases spanning the gap. In nucleotides, the CDR3 is TGTGCCACCAGCACCCAAGGGGCCGCTCTAGAGTTCTTC. Protein product: CATSTQGAALEFF.

The chain carries TRBV28 and TRBJ1-3; 7 nucleotides agree with TRBD1. V lost 7 bases and J lost 1; bases outside the gene matches: 10. The CDR3 totals 16 residues. The germline CDR1 and CDR2 sequences are MDHEN and SYDVKM. The CDR3 DNA sequence: TGTGCCAGCATTCATAACAGGGGTAGATCTGGAAACACCATATATTTT. Its protein is CASIHNRGRSGNTIYF. Drawing the rest from reference TRBV28 and TRBJ1-3, the complete variable domain is DVKVTQSSRYLVKRTGEKVFLECVQDMDHENMFWYRQDPGLGLRLIYFSYDVKMKEKGDIPEGYSVSREKKERFSLILESASTNQTSMYLCASIHNRGRSGNTIYFGEGSWLTVV.

This chain uses TRBV4-1 with TRBJ2-1; 8 bases line up with TRBD2. This CDR3 has 18 residues. CDR1 and CDR2 (germline): MGHRA, YSYEKL. V lost 4 bases and J lost 5; bases outside the gene matches: 16. CDR3 loop: CASSLELAVLGINNEQFF. The CDR3 DNA sequence: TGCGCCAGCAGCCTCGAACTAGCGGTCCTGGGCATCAACAATGAGCAGTTCTTC.

The rearrangement uses TRBV5-6 and TRBJ1-4; the match to TRBD1 covers 8 bases. Trimming at V came to 0 bases and at J to 4 bases, leaving 8 bases not matched to a gene. The CDR3 has 17 amino acids. CDR1 is SGHDT and CDR2 is YYEEEE in the germline V gene. CDR3 loop: CASSLGDGQGLNEKLFF. CDR3 DNA sequence: TGTGCCAGCAGCTTGGGGGACGGACAGGGACTTAATGAAAAACTGTTTTTT.

The chain joins TRBV19 to TRBJ1-1, with TRBD1 matching over 12 bases. The CDR3 is 16 residues long. Germline V lookup: CDR1 LNHDA, CDR2 SQIVND (reference sequence). The V segment lost 6 bases and the J segment 3 bases; nucleotides outside the gene matches: 8. The CDR3 reads CASRPGTGGADTEAFF. The DNA for the CDR3 is TGTGCCAGTAGGCCCGGGACAGGGGGCGCGGACACTGAAGCTTTCTTT.

This clone was observed a handful of times. This chain uses TRBV6-5 with TRBJ1-4; 7 nucleotides align to TRBD1. V dropped 5 bases and J dropped 6; count of bases not matched to a gene: 6. Germline loops: CDR1 MNHEY, CDR2 SVGAGI. The CDR3 covers 14 residues. CDR3 in amino acids: CASSPPDRDEKLFF. CDR3 nucleotides: TGTGCCAGCAGTCCCCCAGACAGGGATGAAAAACTGTTTTTT.

CDR3 residues: CAANTRPGQRNTEAFF. The CDR3 DNA follows: TGTGCCGCTAACACGAGACCAGGACAGCGGAACACTGAAGCTTTCTTT. The chain recombines TRBV21-1 with TRBJ1-1; the table's D call, TRBD1, was not checked against the DNA. TRBV21-1 is annotated as a pseudogene. There are 16 residues in the CDR3.

The chain carries TRBV28 and TRBJ2-2; 7 bases fit TRBD1. The CDR3 is 15 residues long. Germline CDR1 is MDHEN and CDR2 is SYDVKM. The V and J ends lost 5 bases and 1 base, in that order; junction bases with no gene match: 4. The CDR3 bases are TGTGCCAGCAGTCCCAGACAGGGGAACACCGGGGAGCTGTTTTTT. Translated, it gives CASSPRQGNTGELFF.

This clone was detected a few times. The chain joins TRBV7-3 to TRBJ2-7, with a weak D call TRBD2 (5 bases). Germline assignment: CDR1 SGHTA and CDR2 FQGTGA. Trimming took 4 bases from V and 3 from J, leaving 25 bases between them. The CDR3 runs to 18 residues. DNA of the CDR3: TGTGCCAGCAGCTCTAACTGTGCGGGCGCCCATCTGGGCTACGAGCAGTACTTC. It encodes CASSSNCAGAHLGYEQYF.

The V call is TRBV11-2, the J call TRBJ2-7; D possibly corresponds to TRBD1 (5 bases). The CDR3 runs 17 residues. V dropped 2 bases and J dropped 3 bases, with 20 bases sitting between them. The germline gives CDR1 SGHAT, CDR2 FQNNGV. The CDR3 region is CASSLPPSGQIFYEQYF. The CDR3 DNA reads TGTGCCAGCAGCTTACCACCTAGTGGACAAATATTCTACGAGCAGTACTTC.

A single count supports this clone. V gene TRBV4-1 combines with J gene TRBJ2-3; 10 positions agree with TRBD2. From germline, CDR1 is MGHRA and CDR2 YSYEKL. V shed 3 bases and J 4 bases; nucleotides not matched to a gene: 4. The CDR3 has 15 residues. The chain's CDR3 is CASSQERGGADTQYF. The CDR3 DNA reads as TGCGCCAGCAGCCAGGAGCGGGGGGGGGCAGATACGCAGTATTTT.

The chain couples TRBV7-6 to TRBJ1-3; no clear D. The V and J ends lost 1 base and 0 bases respectively, with 7 bases between them. The CDR3 loop spans 15 amino acids. Germline lookup yields CDR1 SGHVS and CDR2 FNYEAQ. CDR3 in amino acids: CASSLVTVSGNTIYF. The CDR3 nucleotides are TGTGCCAGCAGCTTAGTAACAGTCTCTGGAAACACCATATATTTT.

The V and J genes are TRBV6-5 and TRBJ1-1, with TRBD1 as a possible D gene (6 bases). CDR3 size: 13 residues. The V and J ends lost 5 bases and 6 bases respectively, with 13 bases between them. The germline V gene encodes CDR1 MNHEY and CDR2 SVGAGI. Here the CDR3 DNA reads TGTGCCAGCAGTCAACAGGGAGAGGCTGAAGCTTTCTTT. Translating it yields CASSQQGEAEAFF.

J is TRBJ1-5 and V is TRBV4-1; D call uncertain. The CDR3 length is 18 residues. From germline, CDR1 is MGHRA and CDR2 YSYEKL. Trimming stripped 6 bases from V and 3 bases from J, with 24 bases between. This chain's CDR3 is CASRSTFSILSPNQPQHF. The CDR3 DNA is TGCGCCAGCAGATCTACGTTCAGCATACTGTCCCCCAATCAGCCCCAGCATTTT.

The genes are TRBV27 and TRBJ2-1, with D maybe TRBD2 (5 bases). Germline V lookup: CDR1 MNHEY, CDR2 SMNVEV (reference sequence). V gave up 3 bases and J gave up 2 bases, with 11 bases separating them. The CDR3 runs to 15 residues. The CDR3 nucleotides read TGTGCCAGCAGTTTCCCGGGATCGCCCTACAATGAGCAGTTCTTC. It encodes CASSFPGSPYNEQFF.

This sequence joins TRBV27 and TRBJ2-7; TRBD2 agrees at 8 bases. This CDR3 is built from 14 residues. V lost 4 bases, J lost 7 bases, and 9 bases stayed unmatched. CDR1 is MNHEY and CDR2 is SMNVEV in the germline V gene (reference sequence). The CDR3 loop is CASSSSGGDWEQYF. CDR3 in DNA: TGTGCCAGCAGTTCCTCCGGGGGGGACTGGGAGCAGTACTTC.

This chain uses TRBV28 with TRBJ2-7, with TRBD1 matching over 10 bases. Losses at the gene ends were 6 bases for V and 2 bases for J; bases not matched to a gene: 13. CDR3 length: 17 amino acids. CDR1 is MDHEN, CDR2 SYDVKM, per germline. The CDR3 reads CASSQPLLTGGAYEQYF. The DNA of the CDR3 is TGTGCCAGCAGCCAACCCCTACTGACAGGGGGCGCCTACGAGCAGTACTTC.

This chain uses TRBV5-1 with TRBJ2-7, with no clear D. CDR3 length: 14 residues. V gave up 2 bases and J gave up 3 bases, with 12 bases separating them. Germline lookup yields CDR1 SGHRS and CDR2 YFSETQ. CDR3 coding DNA: TGCGCCAGCAGCTTCAGCGCTGGCGACTACGAGCAGTACTTC. Its protein product is CASSFSAGDYEQYF.

The chain couples TRBV19 to TRBJ2-2; D is perhaps TRBD1 (5 bases). The CDR3 contains 13 residues. Germline CDR1 is LNHDA and CDR2 is SQIVND (reference sequence). V was cut by 9 bases and J by 12 bases, with 20 bases left in between. This CDR3 reads CASPTRGAIKLFF. CDR3 DNA: TGTGCCAGCCCGACAAGGGGCGCCATCAAGCTGTTTTTT.

The V gene is TRBV5-4, the J gene TRBJ1-5; 8 bases are shared with TRBD1. The CDR3 is 15 residues long. CDR1 is SGHNT, CDR2 YYREEE, per germline (reference sequence). J lost 2 bases, V lost 4 bases, and 5 bases had no gene match. The CDR3 is CASSSQGAGNQPQHF. DNA of the CDR3: TGTGCCAGCAGCAGTCAGGGGGCTGGCAATCAGCCCCAGCATTTT.

The CDR3 bases are TGTGCCAGCATCCCCGCCCGGACTAGCGGGAGCTCCTACGAGCAGTACTTC. Its translation: CASIPARTSGSSYEQYF. V gene TRBV11-2 combines with J gene TRBJ2-7; 13 bases line up with TRBD2. J gave up 0 bases and V 7 bases, and 9 bases lay outside the gene matches. Per germline, CDR1 SGHAT and CDR2 FQNNGV. The CDR3 has 17 residues.

The chain employs TRBV27 and TRBJ2-1, with 7 bases matching TRBD2. V lost 7 bases, J lost 3 bases, and 12 bases stayed unmatched. Germline V CDR1 and CDR2: MNHEY, SMNVEV (reference sequence). This CDR3 contains 16 residues. For the CDR3, the DNA is TGTGCCAGCACTGCATGCCGGGACTATTGCTACAATGAGCAGTTCTTC. It encodes CASTACRDYCYNEQFF.